Presented here are 18 T cell receptor beta chains from one specimen sequenced in a study of blood T cell repertoires in COVID-19. Profiling relied on immunoSEQ multiplex PCR, and the TCRdb table lists in-frame clones only, not all of them. The sample consists of roughly 150,000 clones, about 89% of them appearing once. Sequenced material: peripheral blood. These receptors originate from a man aged 60 to 75 with active or convalescent COVID-19.

The rearrangement uses TRBV4-3 and TRBJ2-7; 11 bases line up with TRBD1. The germline CDR1 and CDR2 sequences are LGHNA and YSLEER. The CDR3 consists of 14 residues. J gave up 2 bases and V 4 bases, and 1 base lay outside the gene matches. The CDR3 coding sequence is TGCGCCAGCAGCCGGGGACAGGGGGCCTACGAGCAGTACTTC. Amino acids: CASSRGQGAYEQYF.

The chain is built from TRBV7-8 and TRBJ2-2, with 9 positions matching TRBD2. J lost 6 bases, V lost 3 bases, and 14 bases had no gene match. In germline, CDR1 is SGHVS, CDR2 FQNEAQ. This CDR3 region has 18 residues. Here the CDR3 DNA reads TGTGCCAGCAGCTTCGCTCCCCGGAGCGGGAGGCCGGCCGGGGAGCTGTTTTTT. This sequence encodes CASSFAPRSGRPAGELFF.

The chain links TRBV2 to TRBJ2-4; 9 nucleotides match TRBD2. This CDR3 spans 17 amino acids. Germline CDR1 is SNHLY and CDR2 is FYNNEI. V gave up 7 bases and J gave up 3 bases; unmatched junction bases: 13. The CDR3 sequence: CASIPGLAGLGKNIQYF. As DNA, the CDR3 is TGTGCCAGCATCCCTGGTCTAGCGGGGCTGGGCAAAAACATTCAGTACTTC.

The chain joins TRBV11-2 to TRBJ1-2, with unresolved D. Trimming shortened V by 2 bases and J by 4 bases, and 5 bases separated the two germline ends. The germline CDR1 and CDR2 sequences are SGHAT and FQNNGV. This CDR3 is built from 12 residues. CDR3 residues: CASSLLAYGYTF. The CDR3 DNA sequence: TGTGCCAGCAGCTTACTGGCCTATGGCTACACCTTC.

This clone showed up just once. The rearrangement links TRBV20-1 to TRBJ2-7; TRBD1 matches 7 bases. V lost 3 bases, J lost 6 bases, and 5 bases stayed unmatched. This CDR3 comprises 12 residues. Germline V gene sequence: CDR1 DFQATT, CDR2 SNEGSKA (reference sequence). In DNA form, the CDR3 reads TGCAGTGCTAGTCGACAGGGCGGCGAGCAGTACTTC. The encoded protein is CSASRQGGEQYF.

This clone was seen a few times. This chain links TRBV5-4 with TRBJ2-5; weak D call: TRBD2 (5 bases). V was pared by 6 bases and J by 2 bases, with 11 bases between. The CDR3 is 13 residues long. The germline gives CDR1 SGHNT, CDR2 YYREEE (reference sequence). The CDR3 sequence: CASTSGGQETQYF. CDR3 sequence (DNA): TGTGCCAGCACCTCTGGCGGGCAAGAGACCCAGTACTTC.

The CDR3 nucleotides are TGTGCCAGTAGTATTGAGAATTCACCCCTCCACTTT. Amino acid sequence: CASSIENSPLHF. The chain joins TRBV19 to TRBJ1-6; D is ambiguous. Trimming cost V 3 bases and J 7 bases, with 4 bases left between them. The CDR3 runs to 12 residues. Germline V lookup: CDR1 LNHDA, CDR2 SQIVND (reference sequence).

The V call is TRBV5-4, the J call TRBJ2-7; TRBD1 aligns across 10 bases. The ends lost 2 bases at V and 7 bases at J; junction bases unmatched: 9. This CDR3 contains 15 residues. Germline-derived CDR1 and CDR2 are SGHNT and YYREEE (reference sequence). The CDR3 DNA is TGTGCCAGCAGCTTATCCGGGACAGGGGTTGGGGAGCAGTACTTC. It translates to CASSLSGTGVGEQYF.

In the case of this clone: The sample carries other DNA sequences with the same CDR3. The genes are TRBV7-2 and TRBJ2-5; the match to TRBD2 covers 10 bases. The CDR3 covers 15 residues. CDR1 and CDR2 (germline): SGHTA, FQGNSA. J was trimmed by 5 bases and V by 1 base; bases with no gene match: 4. CDR3 in DNA: TGTGCCAGCAGCTTAGGGAGCGGGGGGGTGGAGACCCAGTACTTC. Its translation: CASSLGSGGVETQYF.

V usage is TRBV12-3 or TRBV12-4 and J usage is TRBJ1-2; D gene ambiguous. The CDR3 sequence is 13 residues long. V gave up 6 bases and J gave up 5 bases, with 13 bases separating them. CDR3 loop: CASSPWGGYGYTF. The DNA for the CDR3 is TGTGCCAGCAGCCCCTGGGGAGGGTATGGCTACACCTTC.

CDR3 in amino acids: CASSIVGAEQFF. CDR3 nucleotide sequence: TGTGCCAGTAGTATAGTGGGGGCTGAGCAGTTCTTC. The genes are TRBV19 and TRBJ2-1; tentatively, D is TRBD1 (6 bases). The V end was cut by 1 base, the J end by 9 bases, with 7 bases between. CDR1 is LNHDA and CDR2 is SQIVND in the germline V gene (reference sequence). This CDR3 spans 12 amino acids.

The chain couples TRBV12-5 to TRBJ1-1; tentative D call: TRBD1 (6 bases). CDR1 LGHNT and CDR2 FRNRAP come from the germline V gene. This CDR3 has 14 residues. Trimming pared 6 bases from V and 6 bases from J, leaving 17 bases between. The CDR3 here is CASGPGTPSAEAFF. For the CDR3, the DNA is TGTGCTAGTGGCCCCGGGACACCCTCGGCTGAAGCTTTCTTT.

This chain links TRBV4-3 with TRBJ2-2, with D maybe TRBD2 (5 bases). The V and J ends lost 0 bases and 7 bases respectively, with 6 bases between them. CDR1 LGHNA and CDR2 YSLEER come from the germline V gene. The CDR3 is made up of 13 amino acids. The CDR3 bases are TGCGCCAGCAGCCAAGATGCGGGCGGGGAGCTGTTTTTT. The encoded protein is CASSQDAGGELFF.

V gene TRBV5-1 combines with J gene TRBJ1-2; a possible D gene is TRBD1 (6 bases). CDR3 size: 13 residues. Trimming pared 5 bases from V and 6 bases from J, leaving 14 bases between. CDR1 and CDR2 (germline): SGHRS, YFSETQ. The CDR3 bases are TGCGCCAGCAGAGAACAGGGACGAAATGGCTACACCTTC. The encoded protein is CASREQGRNGYTF.

The V and J genes are TRBV28 and TRBJ1-3; D gene unclear. Trimming removed 4 bases at V and 0 bases at J, with 19 bases between. The germline V gene has CDR1 MDHEN and CDR2 SYDVKM. CDR3 length: 18 amino acids. In nucleotides, the CDR3 is TGTGCCAGCAGTTCACTCCCCACCACAGTATACTCTGGAAACACCATATATTTT. Its translation is CASSSLPTTVYSGNTIYF.

Only a few counts were recorded for this clone. This CDR3 reads CATSDYSDEQFF. The CDR3 nucleotides are TGTGCCACCAGTGATTATAGCGATGAGCAGTTCTTC. The V call is TRBV24-1, the J call TRBJ2-1; perhaps TRBD2 as D (5 bases). Germline CDR1 KGHDR, CDR2 SFDVKD. This CDR3 has 12 amino acids. Trimming cost V 2 bases and J 8 bases, with 6 bases left between them.

V usage is TRBV11-3 and J usage is TRBJ2-2, with TRBD2 identical over 9 bases. In germline, CDR1 is SGHNT, CDR2 YENEEA. The V gene end was trimmed by 5 bases and the J gene end by 4 bases; junction bases not matched to a gene: 8. CDR3 length equals 16 residues. CDR3 protein: CASSQASGIGTGELFF. The CDR3 nucleotides read TGTGCCAGCAGCCAAGCTAGCGGGATCGGCACCGGGGAGCTGTTTTTT.

The chain combines TRBV7-2 with TRBJ2-1; 8 bases fit TRBD1. The CDR3 is made up of 15 amino acids. The V gene's germline CDR1 is SGHTA and CDR2 FQGNSA. Trimming at V came to 5 bases and at J to 0 bases, leaving 3 bases not matched to a gene. CDR3 sequence (DNA): TGTGCCAGCAGCAGGGACAGGCCCTCCTACAATGAGCAGTTCTTC. Translation gives CASSRDRPSYNEQFF.